This T cell receptor (beta chain) was retrieved from a study of CD8 T cells in ankylosing spondylitis. In TCRdb, the 5' RACE reads were re-called with MiXCR into one record per CDR3 protein. This sample carries some 130,000 distinct CDR3 sequences, roughly 18% of them seen once, and the ten largest clones take around a third. There are 16 residues in the CDR3. Trimming removed 2 bases from V and 2 bases from J, with 13 bases in between. This clonotype occurred a few times. Antigen: not known. Whole-study results and caveats: The clones that were linked to disease were reported to be significantly enriched in matched synovial fluid samples from ankylosing spondylitis patients. Some of the motif variants had earlier been found in reactive arthritis patients' fluid and blood. Clones linked with disease were CD8+ and fairly uncommon in the peripheral blood. Ankylosing spondylitis blood appeared to carry a characteristic TCR beta motif of roughly eight highly homologous variants.

Sequenced sample: blood, either unsorted or a sorted T cell fraction (not recorded which). V gene TRBV12-3 or TRBV12-4 combines with J gene TRBJ2-1, with D hard to call. The TCR sequence derives from a male donor with ankylosing spondylitis. CDR3 bases: TGTGCCAGCAGTTTATTAAAGGGCTTGACCTACAATGAGCAGTTCTTC. Translation: CASSLLKGLTYNEQFF.